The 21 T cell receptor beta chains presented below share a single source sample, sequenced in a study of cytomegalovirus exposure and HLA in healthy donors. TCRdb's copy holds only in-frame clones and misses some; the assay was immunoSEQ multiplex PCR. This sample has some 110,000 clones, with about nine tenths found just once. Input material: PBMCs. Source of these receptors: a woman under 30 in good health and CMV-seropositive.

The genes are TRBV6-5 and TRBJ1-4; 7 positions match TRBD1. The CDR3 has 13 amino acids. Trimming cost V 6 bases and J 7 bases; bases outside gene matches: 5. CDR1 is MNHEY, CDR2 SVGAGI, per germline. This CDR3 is CASSRDRAEKLFF. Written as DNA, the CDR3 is TGTGCCAGCAGCCGTGACAGGGCTGAAAAACTGTTTTTT.

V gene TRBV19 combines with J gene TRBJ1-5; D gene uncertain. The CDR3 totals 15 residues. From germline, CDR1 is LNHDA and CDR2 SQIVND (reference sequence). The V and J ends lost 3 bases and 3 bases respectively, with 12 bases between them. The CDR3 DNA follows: TGTGCCAGTAGTATTTTGCCGGGTTTCAATCAGCCCCAGCATTTT. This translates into CASSILPGFNQPQHF.

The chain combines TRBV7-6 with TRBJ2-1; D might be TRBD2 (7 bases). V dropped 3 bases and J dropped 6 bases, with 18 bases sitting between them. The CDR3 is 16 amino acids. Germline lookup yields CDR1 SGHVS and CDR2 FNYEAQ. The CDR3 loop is CASSFRFRGARNEQFF. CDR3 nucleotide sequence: TGTGCCAGCAGCTTCCGATTTCGGGGGGCGCGCAATGAGCAGTTCTTC.

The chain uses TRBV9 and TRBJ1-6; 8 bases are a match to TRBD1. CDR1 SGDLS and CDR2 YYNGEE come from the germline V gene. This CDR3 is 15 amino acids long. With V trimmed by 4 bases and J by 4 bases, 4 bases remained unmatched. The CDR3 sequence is CASSPGQGYNSPLHF. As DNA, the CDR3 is TGTGCCAGCAGCCCAGGACAGGGATATAATTCACCCCTCCACTTT.

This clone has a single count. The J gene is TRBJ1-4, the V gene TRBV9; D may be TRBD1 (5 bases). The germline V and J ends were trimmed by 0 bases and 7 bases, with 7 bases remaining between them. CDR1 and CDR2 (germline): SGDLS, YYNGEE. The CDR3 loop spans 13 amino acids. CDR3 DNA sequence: TGTGCCAGCAGCGTAGGGGGGGGTGAAAAACTGTTTTTT. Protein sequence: CASSVGGGEKLFF. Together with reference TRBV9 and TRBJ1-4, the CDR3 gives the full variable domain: DSGVTQTPKHLITATGQRVTLRCSPRSGDLSVYWYQQSLDQGLQFLIQYYNGEERAKGNILERFSAQQFPDLHSELNLSSLELGDSALYFCASSVGGGEKLFFGSGTQLSVL.

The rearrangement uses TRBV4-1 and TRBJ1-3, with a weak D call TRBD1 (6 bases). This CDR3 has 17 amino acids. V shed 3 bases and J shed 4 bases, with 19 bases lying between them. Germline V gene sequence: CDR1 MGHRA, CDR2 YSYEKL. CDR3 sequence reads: CASSHPSLGGQGNTIYF. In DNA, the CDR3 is TGCGCCAGCAGCCATCCATCTTTGGGGGGGCAAGGAAACACCATATATTTT.

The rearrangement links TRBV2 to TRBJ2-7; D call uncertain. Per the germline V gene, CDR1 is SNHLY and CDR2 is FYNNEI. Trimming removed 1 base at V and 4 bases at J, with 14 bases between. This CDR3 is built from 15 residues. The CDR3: CASSEEGVARYEQYF. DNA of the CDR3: TGTGCCAGCAGTGAAGAAGGAGTGGCGCGATACGAGCAGTACTTC.

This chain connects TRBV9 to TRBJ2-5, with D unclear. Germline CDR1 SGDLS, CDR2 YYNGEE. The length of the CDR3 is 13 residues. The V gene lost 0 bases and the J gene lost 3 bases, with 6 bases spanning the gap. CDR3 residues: CASSVVQKETQYF. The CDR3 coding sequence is TGTGCCAGCAGCGTAGTCCAGAAAGAGACCCAGTACTTC.

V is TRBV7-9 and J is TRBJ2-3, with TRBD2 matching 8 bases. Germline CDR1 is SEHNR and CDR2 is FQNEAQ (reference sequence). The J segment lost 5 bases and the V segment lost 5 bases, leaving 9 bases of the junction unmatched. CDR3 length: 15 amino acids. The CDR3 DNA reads TGTGCCAGCAGCACGGGCGGGGGGCCGAGAGATACGCAGTATTTT. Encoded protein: CASSTGGGPRDTQYF.

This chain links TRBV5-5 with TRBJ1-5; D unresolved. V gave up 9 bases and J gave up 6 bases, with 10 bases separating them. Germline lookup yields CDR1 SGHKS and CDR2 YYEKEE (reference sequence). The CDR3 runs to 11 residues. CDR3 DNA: TGTGCCACCCTATCCCGTCAGCCCCAGCATTTT. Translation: CATLSRQPQHF.

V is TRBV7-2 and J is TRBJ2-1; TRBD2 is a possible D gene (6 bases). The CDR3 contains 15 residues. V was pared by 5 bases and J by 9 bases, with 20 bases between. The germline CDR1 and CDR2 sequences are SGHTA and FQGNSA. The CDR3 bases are TGTGCCAGCAGCAACCGGGACGGAGGGATGGGTGAGCAGTTCTTC. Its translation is CASSNRDGGMGEQFF.

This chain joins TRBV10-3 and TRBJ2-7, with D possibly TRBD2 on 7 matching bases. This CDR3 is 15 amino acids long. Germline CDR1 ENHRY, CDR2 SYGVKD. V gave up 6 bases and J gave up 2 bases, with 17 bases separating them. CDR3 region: CAIREGGSRTYEQYF. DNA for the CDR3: TGTGCCATCAGGGAGGGGGGGTCTCGAACCTACGAGCAGTACTTC.

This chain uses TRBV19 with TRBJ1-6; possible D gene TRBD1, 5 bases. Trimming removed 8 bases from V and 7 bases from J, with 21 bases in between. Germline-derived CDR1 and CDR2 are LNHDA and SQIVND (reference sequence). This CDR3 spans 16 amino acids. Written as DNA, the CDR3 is TGTGCCAGTTCCTATGAGCGGGGCACACGGAATTCACCCCTCCACTTT. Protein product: CASSYERGTRNSPLHF.

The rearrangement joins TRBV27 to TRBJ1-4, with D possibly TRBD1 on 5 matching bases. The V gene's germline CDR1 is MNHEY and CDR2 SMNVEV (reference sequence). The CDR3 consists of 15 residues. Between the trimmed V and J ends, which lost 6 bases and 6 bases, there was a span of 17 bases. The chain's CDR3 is CASSSGRRGDEKLFF. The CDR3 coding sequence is TGTGCCAGCAGCTCCGGGAGACGAGGGGATGAAAAACTGTTTTTT.

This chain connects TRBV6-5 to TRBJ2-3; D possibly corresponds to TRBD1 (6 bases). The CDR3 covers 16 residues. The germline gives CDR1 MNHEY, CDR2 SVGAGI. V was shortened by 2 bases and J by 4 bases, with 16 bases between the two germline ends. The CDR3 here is CASSYLGHRAPDTQYF. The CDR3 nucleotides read TGTGCCAGCAGTTACCTGGGACACAGGGCTCCAGATACGCAGTATTTT.

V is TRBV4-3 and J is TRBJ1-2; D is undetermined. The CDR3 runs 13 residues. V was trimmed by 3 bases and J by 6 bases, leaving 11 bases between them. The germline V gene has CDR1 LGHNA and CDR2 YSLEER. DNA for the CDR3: TGCGCCAGCAGCCAGGGAGACATGGATGGCTACACCTTC. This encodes CASSQGDMDGYTF.

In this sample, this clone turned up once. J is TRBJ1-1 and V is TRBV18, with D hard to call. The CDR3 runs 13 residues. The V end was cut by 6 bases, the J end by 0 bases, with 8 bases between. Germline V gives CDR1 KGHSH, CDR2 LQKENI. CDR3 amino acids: CASSSSVNTEAFF. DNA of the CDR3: TGTGCCAGCTCGTCTTCGGTGAACACTGAAGCTTTCTTT.

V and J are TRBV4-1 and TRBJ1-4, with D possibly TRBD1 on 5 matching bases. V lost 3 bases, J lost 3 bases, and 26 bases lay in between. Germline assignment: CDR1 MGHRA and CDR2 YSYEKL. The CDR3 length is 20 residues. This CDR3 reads CASSQGRDNPLLGANEKLFF. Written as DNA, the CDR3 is TGCGCCAGCAGCCAGGGTCGAGACAATCCCCTTTTAGGGGCTAATGAAAAACTGTTTTTT.

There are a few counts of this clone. Written as DNA, the CDR3 is TGTGCCAGCAGGGTAACAGGAAGCTCCTACGAGCAGTACTTC. It specifies CASRVTGSSYEQYF. The chain links TRBV2 to TRBJ2-7, with D tentatively TRBD1 (5 bases). The CDR3 is 14 residues long. V dropped 6 bases and J dropped 0 bases, with 12 bases sitting between them. CDR1 is SNHLY, CDR2 FYNNEI, per germline.

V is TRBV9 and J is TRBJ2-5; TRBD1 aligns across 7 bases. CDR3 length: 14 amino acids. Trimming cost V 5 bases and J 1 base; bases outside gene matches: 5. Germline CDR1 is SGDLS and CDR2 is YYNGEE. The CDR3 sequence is CASSRTGAQETQYF. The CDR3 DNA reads TGTGCCAGCAGTCGAACAGGGGCCCAAGAGACCCAGTACTTC.

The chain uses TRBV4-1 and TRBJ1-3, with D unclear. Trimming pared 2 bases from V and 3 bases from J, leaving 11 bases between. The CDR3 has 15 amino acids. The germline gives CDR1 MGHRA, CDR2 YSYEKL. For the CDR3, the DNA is TGCGCCAGCAGCCAACAGGTTGGGAGTGGAAACACCATATATTTT. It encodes CASSQQVGSGNTIYF.